The entry below gives a single T cell receptor (beta chain) sequence along with its context. Antigen specificity is unknown. The data were obtained in a study of cytomegalovirus exposure and HLA in healthy donors. TCRdb keeps only in-frame clones here, not all; method: immunoSEQ multiplex PCR. The data hold 200,000 to 300,000 clones, with approximately 87% observed a single time. Notes on the study in general: There were 150 to 200 TCR beta chains listed as cytomegalovirus-associated. Three chains linked to CMV were shown in vitro to be specific for CMV antigens.

The TCR was taken from a man between 18 and 35 years old in good health and CMV-seronegative. Sequencing used PBMCs.

CDR3 DNA: TGTGCCAGCAGTGTATACAGGGTCTACGAGCAGTACTTC. Protein sequence: CASSVYRVYEQYF. The chain carries TRBV6-1 and TRBJ2-7; a weak D match, TRBD1 (6 bases). V lost 4 bases to trimming and J lost 3 bases, with 10 bases between them. CDR3 length equals 13 residues. The V gene's germline CDR1 is MNHNS and CDR2 SASEGT.